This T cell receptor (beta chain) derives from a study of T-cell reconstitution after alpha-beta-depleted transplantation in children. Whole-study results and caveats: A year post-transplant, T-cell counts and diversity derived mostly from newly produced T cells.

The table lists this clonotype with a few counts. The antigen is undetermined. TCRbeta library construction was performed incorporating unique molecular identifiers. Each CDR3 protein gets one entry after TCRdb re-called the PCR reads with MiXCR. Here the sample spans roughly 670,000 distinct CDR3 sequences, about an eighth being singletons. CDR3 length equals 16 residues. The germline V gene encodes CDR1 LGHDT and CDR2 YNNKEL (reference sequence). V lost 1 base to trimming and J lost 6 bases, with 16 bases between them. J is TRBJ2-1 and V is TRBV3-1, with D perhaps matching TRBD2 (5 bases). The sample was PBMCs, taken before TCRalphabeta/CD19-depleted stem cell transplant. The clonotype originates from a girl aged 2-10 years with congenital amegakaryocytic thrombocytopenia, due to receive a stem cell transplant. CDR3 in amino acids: CASSQVVSRAGNEQFF. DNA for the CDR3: TGTGCCAGCAGCCAAGTTGTATCGAGGGCGGGCAATGAGCAGTTCTTC.